The source of this T cell receptor beta chain is a study of OX40 agonist ivuxolimab in advanced cancers. Measured with immunoSEQ multiplex PCR; TCRdb has only the in-frame clones, and not every one. The sample records fewer than 90,000 clones, almost 90% being singletons. This CDR3 contains 15 residues. Trimming stripped 4 bases from V and 3 bases from J, with 14 bases between. Germline V lookup: CDR1 SGHNT, CDR2 YYREEE (reference sequence). The V and J genes are TRBV5-4 and TRBJ1-3; D is possibly TRBD1 (5 bases). The sample consisted of CD4+ or CD8+ T cells sorted from blood, taken in a trial of the OX40 agonist ivuxolimab. This clonotype originated in an adult with an advanced solid tumor such as melanoma, head and neck, liver or kidney cancer. The CDR3: CASSERQGRGNTIYF. CDR3 DNA: TGTGCCAGCAGCGAGAGGCAGGGCCGTGGAAACACCATATATTTT.